These 22 T cell receptor beta chains were sequenced from one sample in a study of T cell repertoires in cytomegalovirus infection. TCRdb reprocessed the reads with MiXCR, giving one entry per CDR3 protein. The sample consists of around 740,000 distinct CDR3 sequences, less than 40% of them appearing once. The sample comprised PBMCs. These receptors all stem from a human donor in good health (CMV status not recorded). Some clones in this sample may be carry-over from other donors' samples.

This clonotype was seen a few times. This rearrangement joins TRBV12-3 or TRBV12-4 to TRBJ2-1, with TRBD2 identical over 14 bases. The CDR3 has 17 residues. Germline trimming cut 5 bases from V and 2 bases from J; bases unmatched to any gene: 5. In nucleotides, the CDR3 is TGTGCCAGCAGTCTCCGGACTAGCGGGGGGACCTACAATGAGCAGTTCTTC. The encoded protein is CASSLRTSGGTYNEQFF.

This chain connects TRBV24-1 to TRBJ2-3; TRBD1 agrees at 9 bases. CDR3 length: 18 residues. V lost 3 bases and J lost 3; bases outside the gene matches: 12. Looked up from germline, CDR1 is KGHDR and CDR2 is SFDVKD. CDR3 residues: CATSDPTNRGRLTDTQYF. CDR3 coding DNA: TGTGCCACCAGTGATCCAACTAACAGGGGGCGACTAACAGATACGCAGTATTTT.

A few counts support this clonotype. This sequence joins TRBV7-3 and TRBJ1-3; 7 bases map to TRBD1. This CDR3 comprises 22 residues. Looked up from germline, CDR1 is SGHTA and CDR2 is FQGTGA. The trim removed 2 bases at V and 1 base at J, leaving 23 bases unmatched. The CDR3 region is CASSLLRWQGDRLTGSGNTIYF. The CDR3 nucleotides are TGTGCCAGCAGCTTACTTAGATGGCAGGGGGATCGTTTAACGGGATCTGGAAACACCATATATTTT.

In this sample, this clonotype turned up a few times. The rearrangement uses TRBV10-3 and TRBJ1-2; TRBD1 agrees at 7 bases. Germline trimming cut 9 bases from V and 8 bases from J; bases unmatched to any gene: 18. CDR1 and CDR2 (germline): ENHRY, SYGVKD. This CDR3 has 15 residues. In DNA, the CDR3 is TGTGCCATTCGCCAGGGGGAGCAGGTTGGAAGGGGCTACACCTTC. The encoded protein is CAIRQGEQVGRGYTF.

The sample holds a few counts of this clonotype. The V and J genes are TRBV28 and TRBJ2-7; D uncertain. The CDR3 covers 16 residues. Between the trimmed V and J ends, which lost 5 bases and 2 bases, there was a span of 19 bases. Germline V lookup: CDR1 MDHEN, CDR2 SYDVKM. As DNA, the CDR3 is TGTGCCAGCAGTCCACTTCGTACCCACTCCCCCTACGAGCAGTACTTC. Translated: CASSPLRTHSPYEQYF.

This chain uses TRBV9 with TRBJ1-3; the D is unclear. The CDR3 consists of 17 residues. Trimming pared 4 bases from V and 0 bases from J, leaving 17 bases between. In germline, CDR1 is SGDLS, CDR2 YYNGEE. CDR3 protein: CASSLTSVGDSGNTIYF. The DNA for the CDR3 is TGTGCCAGCAGCTTGACCTCCGTTGGGGACTCTGGAAACACCATATATTTT.

This clonotype showed up just a few times. The chain links TRBV7-2 to TRBJ2-2; 9 positions match TRBD2. Germline values: CDR1 SGHTA, CDR2 FQGNSA. The CDR3 is made up of 16 amino acids. Trimming took 1 base from V and 5 from J; bases not matched to a gene: 5. The CDR3 protein is CASSLGLAGRTGELFF. CDR3 coding DNA: TGTGCCAGCAGCTTAGGGCTAGCGGGACGTACCGGGGAGCTGTTTTTT.

The chain employs TRBV27 and TRBJ2-1; TRBD2 matches 8 bases. This CDR3 is 16 amino acids long. V lost 1 base and J lost 2; bases outside the gene matches: 4. Germline V CDR1 and CDR2: MNHEY, SMNVEV (reference sequence). CDR3 nucleotide sequence: TGTGCCAGCAGTTTATTAACGACTAGCGCCTACAATGAGCAGTTCTTC. Translation gives CASSLLTTSAYNEQFF.

The chain couples TRBV20-1 to TRBJ1-6; D may be TRBD1 (6 bases). Germline assignment: CDR1 DFQATT and CDR2 SNEGSKA (reference sequence). This CDR3 is built from 17 residues. V lost 0 bases and J 6 bases, leaving 18 bases between the germline ends. CDR3 bases: TGCAGTGCTAGAGAGGCTCAGGGTTTAGGGGGTAATTCACCCCTCCACTTT. This gives the protein CSAREAQGLGGNSPLHF.

The chain employs TRBV20-1 and TRBJ2-5; 7 bases align to TRBD2. The CDR3 sequence is 15 residues long. Germline lookup yields CDR1 DFQATT and CDR2 SNEGSKA (reference sequence). Germline trimming cut 6 bases from V and 1 base from J; bases unmatched to any gene: 11. The CDR3 spells CSAPKASGSQETQYF. As DNA, the CDR3 is TGCAGTGCCCCTAAGGCTAGCGGTTCCCAAGAGACCCAGTACTTC.

This clonotype was seen more than once but under ten times. The chain is built from TRBV7-6 and TRBJ2-7; D assignment may be TRBD1 or TRBD2 (5 bases each). The V end was cut by 5 bases, the J end by 6 bases, with 23 bases between. The germline gives CDR1 SGHVS, CDR2 FNYEAQ. This CDR3 spans 16 amino acids. In nucleotides, the CDR3 is TGTGCCAGCAGCCCCCTGGTCGGCAGGGACCCTTCCGAGCAGTACTTC. Translated: CASSPLVGRDPSEQYF.

This chain uses TRBV7-8 with TRBJ2-3; 9 bases map to TRBD1. Germline trimming cut 5 bases from V and 6 bases from J; bases unmatched to any gene: 9. Germline-derived CDR1 and CDR2 are SGHVS and FQNEAQ. This CDR3 region has 15 residues. The CDR3 coding sequence is TGTGCCAGCAGCACAGGGGGCGCGTACAAGGATACGCAGTATTTT. Translating gives CASSTGGAYKDTQYF.

This clonotype has a handful of counts. V and J are TRBV4-2 and TRBJ1-2; the D is unclear. V was cut by 3 bases and J by 6 bases, with 5 bases left in between. There are 11 residues in the CDR3. Germline V lookup: CDR1 LGHNA, CDR2 YNFKEQ. CDR3 residues: CASSQGDGYTF. The CDR3 DNA follows: TGTGCCAGCAGCCAGGGCGATGGCTACACCTTC.

This clonotype was counted a few times. The CDR3 nucleotides read TGTGCCAGTAGCCCAGCCCAGACCGGGGAGCTGTTTTTT. Translation: CASSPAQTGELFF. The chain links TRBV19 to TRBJ2-2; D unclear. The CDR3 spans 13 residues. CDR1 and CDR2 (germline): LNHDA, SQIVND (reference sequence). V was trimmed by 6 bases and J by 5 bases, leaving 10 bases between them.

This clonotype was observed a handful of times. The chain has TRBV4-2 and TRBJ2-7, with D possibly being TRBD1 (5 bases). The CDR3 covers 14 residues. The germline V gene has CDR1 LGHNA and CDR2 YNFKEQ. Trimming shortened V by 4 bases and J by 2 bases, and 12 bases separated the two germline ends. CDR3 nucleotides: TGTGCCAGCAGCCCGACAGTATCTACCTACGAGCAGTACTTC. It codes for CASSPTVSTYEQYF.

This clonotype occurred a few times. This chain joins TRBV5-6 and TRBJ2-5; D possibly corresponds to TRBD1 (6 bases). V was clipped by 5 bases and J by 2 bases, with 16 bases between them. The CDR3 totals 15 residues. Germline V gene sequence: CDR1 SGHDT, CDR2 YYEEEE. The CDR3 protein is CASRSAGASQETQYF. CDR3 nucleotide sequence: TGTGCCAGCAGATCAGCAGGGGCATCTCAAGAGACCCAGTACTTC.

The chain has TRBV18 and TRBJ1-1, with D possibly matching TRBD1 (5 bases). The ends were cut back, 6 bases at V and 1 base at J, with 15 bases in the middle. CDR3 length: 15 amino acids. Germline V lookup: CDR1 KGHSH, CDR2 LQKENI. The chain's CDR3 is CASSRGGGRNTEAFF. CDR3 nucleotides: TGTGCCAGCTCCCGAGGTGGGGGGAGGAACACTGAAGCTTTCTTT.

This chain joins TRBV25-1 and TRBJ1-5; TRBD1 matches 9 bases. This CDR3 is built from 14 residues. Germline V gene data show CDR1 as MGHDK and CDR2 as SYGVNS. The trim removed 3 bases at V and 6 bases at J, leaving 3 bases unmatched. CDR3 protein: CASSEDRGFQPQHF. CDR3 bases: TGTGCCAGCAGTGAGGACAGGGGATTTCAGCCCCAGCATTTT. The whole variable domain, remainder taken from reference TRBV25-1 and TRBJ1-5, is EADIYQTPRYLVIGTGKKITLECSQTMGHDKMYWYQQDPGMELHLIHYSYGVNSTEKGDLSSESTVSRIRTEHFPLTLESARPSHTSQYLCASSEDRGFQPQHFGDGTRLSIL.

The chain links TRBV18 to TRBJ2-7, with D possibly TRBD1 on 5 matching bases. Germline V gene lookup returns CDR1 KGHSH and CDR2 LQKENI. The ends were cut back, 5 bases at V and 2 bases at J, with 16 bases in the middle. The CDR3 length is 15 residues. CDR3 in amino acids: CASSTGDGNTYEQYF. CDR3 nucleotides: TGTGCCAGCTCAACAGGAGACGGAAATACCTACGAGCAGTACTTC.

As concerns this clonotype: This CDR3 is missing its conserved last phenylalanine or tryptophan, likely due to a read error. This chain links TRBV11-2 with TRBJ1-1; D gene unclear. The CDR3 runs to 13 residues. The V gene lost 1 base and the J gene lost 5 bases, with 8 bases spanning the gap. The germline gives CDR1 SGHAT, CDR2 FQNNGV. Written as DNA, the CDR3 is TGTGCCAGCAGCTTAGGCACGGGTACTGAAGCTTTCTGT. It encodes CASSLGTGTEAFC.

This chain joins TRBV27 and TRBJ2-2; D may correspond to TRBD1 or TRBD2 (5 bases each). Trimming pared 5 bases from V and 1 base from J, leaving 11 bases between. Germline-derived CDR1 and CDR2 are MNHEY and SMNVEV (reference sequence). CDR3 length: 15 amino acids. This CDR3 is CASSPLGVNTGELFF. CDR3 sequence (DNA): TGTGCCAGCAGTCCCCTGGGGGTGAACACCGGGGAGCTGTTTTTT.

Remarks on this clonotype: Its ends do not fully match the called genes, so a read error is possible. The chain couples TRBV28 to TRBJ1-1; D might be TRBD1 (6 bases). The CDR3 has 13 amino acids. The germline V gene has CDR1 MDHEN and CDR2 SYDVKM. CDR3 sequence: CATPPGGHTEAFF. CDR3 coding DNA: TGTGCCACTCCACCCGGGGGGCACACTGAAGCGTTCTTT.